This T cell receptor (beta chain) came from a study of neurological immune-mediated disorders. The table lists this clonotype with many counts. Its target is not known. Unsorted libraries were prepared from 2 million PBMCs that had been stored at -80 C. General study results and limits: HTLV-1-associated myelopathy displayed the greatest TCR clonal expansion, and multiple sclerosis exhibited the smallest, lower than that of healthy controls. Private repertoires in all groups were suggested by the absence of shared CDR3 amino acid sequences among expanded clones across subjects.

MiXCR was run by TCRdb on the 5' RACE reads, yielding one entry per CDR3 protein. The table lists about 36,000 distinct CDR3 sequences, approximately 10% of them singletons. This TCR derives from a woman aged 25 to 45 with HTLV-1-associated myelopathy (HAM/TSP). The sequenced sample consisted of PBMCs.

DNA for the CDR3: TGCGCCAGCAGCGCCGCGACAGGGGGTTACGAGCAGTACTTC. Amino acid sequence: CASSAATGGYEQYF. This chain connects TRBV5-1 to TRBJ2-7; 9 nucleotides align to TRBD1. J was trimmed by 4 bases and V by 4 bases; bases with no gene match: 6. The CDR3 sequence is 14 residues long. The germline V gene encodes CDR1 SGHRS and CDR2 YFSETQ.